This TCR beta chain is from a study of patients and donors after allogeneic stem cell transplantation. TCRdb re-derived calls from the RT-PCR reads in MiXCR, one entry per CDR3 protein. The table shows under 170,000 distinct CDR3 sequences, with about 40% occurring only once. This CDR3 comprises 15 residues. V was clipped by 7 bases and J by 3 bases; unmatched bases: 5. Germline CDR1 is SNHLY and CDR2 is FYNNEI. Sequenced input: blood, either unsorted or a sorted T cell fraction (not recorded which). V gene TRBV2 combines with J gene TRBJ2-2, with 10 bases fitting TRBD1. This TCR was recovered from a human donor who was either an allogeneic HSCT recipient or a stem cell or donor lymphocyte infusion donor (not recorded which). It is not recorded whose cells these are; they may come from a transplant donor. The CDR3: CASTPGTGDTGELFF. Here the CDR3 DNA reads TGTGCCAGCACCCCCGGGACAGGGGACACCGGGGAGCTGTTTTTT.